The entry below describes one T cell receptor beta chain. Its antigen remains unidentified. The input lacks base qualities; no much larger clone sits a single base away. This entry comes from a study of blood T cells in healthy people across ages (dated by TCRdb to the mid-2010s). General notes on the study: In model experiments, template switching captured roughly one uniquely barcoded TCR beta cDNA molecule for every two T cells. To track age-related changes in TCR beta repertoire diversity, the study relied on deep sequencing normalized with unique cDNA molecular identifiers. The donors were divided into four age groups: young (average around 16 years), middle-aged (approximately 41), aged (about 60) and long-lived (approximately 74). Donors of different ages were randomly distributed across sequencing lanes to avoid experimental bias. For two donors (one aged 18 to 30 and one aged 80 or older), the study analyzed two additional independent replicas of 1 million unique cDNA reads from the same blood draw.

What the authors observed across the whole study: Estimates of total diversity based on one million sequenced T cells were considered lower bounds and underestimates. Observed TCR beta diversity per million T cells fell roughly linearly with age, and a significant reduction was already apparent by age around 36. Compared with the aged group, the long-lived group had more naive CD4+ T cells, fewer expanded clones and increased TCR diversity, suggesting age selection. The percentage of naive T cells measured by flow cytometry correlated strongly with observed TCR beta diversity. Since profiling was done on bulk unsorted PBMCs, naive and antigen-experienced compartments could not be conclusively compared. Because donor CMV infection status was unknown, age-related changes in expanded clonotypes were potentially confounded.

Donors were 35 to 40 systemically healthy Caucasian individuals from Russia aged roughly 6 to 100 years. About 9.6 milliliters of peripheral blood were collected from each donor into EDTA-treated Vacutainer tubes. Ficoll-Paque density-gradient centrifugation was used to isolate PBMCs, with at least 7 million per sample. Total RNA, at least 6 micrograms per sample, was extracted from PBMCs with Trizol reagent. For every donor, flow cytometry on a PBMC aliquot measured the percentage of naive CD45RAhigh/CD27high T cells. The V end gives up 6 bases and the J end 1 base, leaving 10 bases in the junction not matched to a gene. The CDR1 and CDR2 encoded by the germline V gene (reference sequence) are MNHNY and SVGAGI. Reading from cysteine to phenylalanine, the CDR3 counts 18 amino acids. The retained sequence is limited to the CDR3, 54 bases, with the frame set at the first base. Library construction relied on 5' RACE. The sequencer listed for this sample is Illumina HiSeq 2500. A second about 7 to 12 cycle PCR used a sample-barcoded 5' primer and a J-beta primer mix. A template-switch 5' adaptor carrying 12 random nucleotides introduced a unique molecular identifier onto each TCR beta cDNA molecule. Each sample yielded at least 3 million CDR3-containing paired-end reads. First-strand cDNA synthesis was performed from all RNA using the Mint cDNA synthesis kit, with priming by a TRBC-specific oligonucleotide. Following uracil-DNA glycosylase treatment, all cDNA underwent a first 18-cycle PCR with the universal primers M1SS and BC2_uni_R. As for the original processing: Normalization of each sample was performed by random selection of 1 million high-quality reads, each carrying a distinct molecular identifier. Instead of being binned into consensus sequences, reads that shared molecular identifiers were thrown out. MiTCR, set to a Q25 quality threshold and the strictest error-elimination algorithm, was used for CDR3 identification, clonotype clustering and error correction. A nonparametric unseen species model using Euler transformation provided a lower-bound estimate of total TCR beta diversity. TCRdb reprocessed the public reads (quality trimming at Q25 with fastp, clone calling with MiXCR) and kept in-frame beta chains. Rows with one shared CDR3 protein collapse into an entry with the most common genes and DNA. TCRdb, not the authors, supplied the V and J calls. A total of about 570,000 distinct CDR3 sequences appear in this sample, about 25% of them only once. Roughly 20% of the sample goes to the ten largest clones.

The V gene is TRBV6-6 and the J gene is TRBJ2-6; 9 bases in the middle match TRBD1. Sample: blood. This clonotype was sampled from a woman in her 70s in good health. In nucleotide form, the sequence is TGTGCCAGCAGCCCTCCGGGACAGGGAGCTTCTGGGGCCAACGTCCTGACTTTC. This is translated as CASSPPGQGASGANVLTF.